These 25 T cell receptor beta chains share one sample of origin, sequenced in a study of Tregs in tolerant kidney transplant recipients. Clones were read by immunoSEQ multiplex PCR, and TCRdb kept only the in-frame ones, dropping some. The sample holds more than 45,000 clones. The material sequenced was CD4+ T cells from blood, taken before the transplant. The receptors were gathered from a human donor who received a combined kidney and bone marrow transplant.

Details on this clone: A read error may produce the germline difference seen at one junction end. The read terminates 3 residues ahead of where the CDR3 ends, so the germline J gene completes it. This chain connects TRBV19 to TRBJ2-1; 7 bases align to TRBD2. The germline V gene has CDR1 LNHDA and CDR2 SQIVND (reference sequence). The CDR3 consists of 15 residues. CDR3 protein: CASSLEAGRYNEQFF. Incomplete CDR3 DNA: TGTGCCAGTAGTCTAGAAGCGGGACGTTACAATGAG.

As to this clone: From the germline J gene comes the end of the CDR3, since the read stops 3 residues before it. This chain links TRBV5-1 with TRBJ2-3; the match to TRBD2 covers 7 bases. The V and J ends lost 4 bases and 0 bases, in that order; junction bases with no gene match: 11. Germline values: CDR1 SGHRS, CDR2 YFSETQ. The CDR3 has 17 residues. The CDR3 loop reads CASSRSGMDRSTDTQYF. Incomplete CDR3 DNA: TGCGCCAGCAGCCGAAGCGGGATGGATCGGAGCACAGATACG.

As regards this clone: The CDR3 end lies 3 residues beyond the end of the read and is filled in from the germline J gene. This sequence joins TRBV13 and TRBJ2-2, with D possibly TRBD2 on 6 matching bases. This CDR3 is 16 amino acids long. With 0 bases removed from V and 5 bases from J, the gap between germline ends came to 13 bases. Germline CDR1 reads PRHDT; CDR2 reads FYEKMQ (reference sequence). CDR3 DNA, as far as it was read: TGTGCCAGCAGCTTAGGCCCTAGCGCCCAAACCGGGGAG. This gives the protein CASSLGPSAQTGE. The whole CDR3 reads CASSLGPSAQTGELFF.

This chain's CDR3 is CASARGSYEQYF. The covered CDR3 bases are TGTGCCAGCGCACGCGGAAGCTACGAG. The chain has TRBV6-2 or TRBV6-3 and TRBJ2-7; no clear D. Sequencing ends 3 residues short of the CDR3 end; the germline J gene provides the rest. The V end lost 8 bases, the J end lost 3 bases, and 11 bases lay between the germline ends. This CDR3 has 12 residues. CDR1 is MNHEY and CDR2 is SVGEGT in the germline V gene.

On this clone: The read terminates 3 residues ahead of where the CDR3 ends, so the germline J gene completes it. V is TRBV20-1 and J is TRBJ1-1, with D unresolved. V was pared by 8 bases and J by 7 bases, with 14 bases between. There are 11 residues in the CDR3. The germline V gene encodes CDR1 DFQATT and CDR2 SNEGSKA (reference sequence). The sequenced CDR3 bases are TGCAGTCATAGGAGGGCTCGTGAA. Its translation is CSHRRARE. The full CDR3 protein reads CSHRRAREAFF.

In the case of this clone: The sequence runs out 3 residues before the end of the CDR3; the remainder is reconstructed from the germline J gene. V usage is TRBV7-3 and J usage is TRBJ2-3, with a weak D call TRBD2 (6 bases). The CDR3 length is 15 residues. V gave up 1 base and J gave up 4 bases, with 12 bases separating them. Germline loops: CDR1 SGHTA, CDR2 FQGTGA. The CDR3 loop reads CASSLRGRGADTQYF. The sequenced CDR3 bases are TGTGCCAGCAGCTTAAGGGGACGCGGGGCAGATACG.

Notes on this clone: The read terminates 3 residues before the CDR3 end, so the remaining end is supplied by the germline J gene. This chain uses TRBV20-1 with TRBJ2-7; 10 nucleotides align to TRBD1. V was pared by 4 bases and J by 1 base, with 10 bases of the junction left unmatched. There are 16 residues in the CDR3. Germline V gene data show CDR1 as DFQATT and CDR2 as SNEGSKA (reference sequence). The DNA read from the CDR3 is TGCAGTGCTATATTCCGGGACAGGGGTATGTCCTACGAG. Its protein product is CSAIFRDRGMSYE. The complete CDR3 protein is CSAIFRDRGMSYEQYF.

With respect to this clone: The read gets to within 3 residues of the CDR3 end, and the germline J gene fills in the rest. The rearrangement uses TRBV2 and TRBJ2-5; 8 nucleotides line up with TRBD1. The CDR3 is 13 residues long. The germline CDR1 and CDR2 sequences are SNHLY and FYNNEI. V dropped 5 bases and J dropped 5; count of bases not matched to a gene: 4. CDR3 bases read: TGTGCCAGCAGTTCAGGGGGCAAGGAGACC. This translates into CASSSGGKET. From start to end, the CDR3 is CASSSGGKETQYF.

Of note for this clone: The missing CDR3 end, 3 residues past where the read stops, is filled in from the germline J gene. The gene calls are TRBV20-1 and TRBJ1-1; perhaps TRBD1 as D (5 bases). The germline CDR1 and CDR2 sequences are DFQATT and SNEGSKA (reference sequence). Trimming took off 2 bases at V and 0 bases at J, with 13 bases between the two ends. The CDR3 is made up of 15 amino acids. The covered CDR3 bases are TGCAGTGCTAGAAGGCAGGGAGGCATGAACACTGAA. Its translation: CSARRQGGMNTE. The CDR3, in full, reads CSARRQGGMNTEAFF.

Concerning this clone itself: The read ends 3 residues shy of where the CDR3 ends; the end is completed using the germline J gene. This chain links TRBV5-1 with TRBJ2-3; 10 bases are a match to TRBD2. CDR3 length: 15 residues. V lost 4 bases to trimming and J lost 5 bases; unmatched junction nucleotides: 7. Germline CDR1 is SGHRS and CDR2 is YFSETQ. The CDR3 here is CASSLGLAVRDTQYF. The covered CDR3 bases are TGCGCCAGCAGCCTCGGACTAGCGGTGAGAGATACG. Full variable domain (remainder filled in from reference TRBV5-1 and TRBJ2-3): KAGVTQTPRYLIKTRGQQVTLSCSPISGHRSVSWYQQTPGQGLQFLFEYFSETQRNKGNFPGRFSGRQFSNSRSEMNVSTLELGDSALYLCASSLGLAVRDTQYFGPGTRLTVL.

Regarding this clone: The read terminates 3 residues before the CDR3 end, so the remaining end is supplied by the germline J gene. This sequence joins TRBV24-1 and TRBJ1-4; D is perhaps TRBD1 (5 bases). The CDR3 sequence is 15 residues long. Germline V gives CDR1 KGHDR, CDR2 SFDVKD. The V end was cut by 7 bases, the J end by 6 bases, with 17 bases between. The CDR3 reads CATSAPGSGDEKLFF. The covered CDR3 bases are TGTGCCACCAGCGCACCAGGGTCGGGTGATGAAAAA.

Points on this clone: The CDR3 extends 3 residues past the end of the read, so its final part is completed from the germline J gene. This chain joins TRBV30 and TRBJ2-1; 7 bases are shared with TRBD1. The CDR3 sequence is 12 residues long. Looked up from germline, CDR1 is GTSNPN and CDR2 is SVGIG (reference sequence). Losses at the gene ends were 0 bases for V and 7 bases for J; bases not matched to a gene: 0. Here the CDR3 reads CAWSVQGNEQFF. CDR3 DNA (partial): TGTGCCTGGAGTGTACAGGGGAATGAG.

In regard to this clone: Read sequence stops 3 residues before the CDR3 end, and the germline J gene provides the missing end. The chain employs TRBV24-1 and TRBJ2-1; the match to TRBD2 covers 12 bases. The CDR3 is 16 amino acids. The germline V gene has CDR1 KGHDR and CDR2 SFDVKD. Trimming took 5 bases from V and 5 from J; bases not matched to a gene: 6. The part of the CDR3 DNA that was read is TGTGCCACCAGTGTCCCTAGCGGGAGGGCCCACAATGAG. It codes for CATSVPSGRAHNE. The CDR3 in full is CATSVPSGRAHNEQFF.

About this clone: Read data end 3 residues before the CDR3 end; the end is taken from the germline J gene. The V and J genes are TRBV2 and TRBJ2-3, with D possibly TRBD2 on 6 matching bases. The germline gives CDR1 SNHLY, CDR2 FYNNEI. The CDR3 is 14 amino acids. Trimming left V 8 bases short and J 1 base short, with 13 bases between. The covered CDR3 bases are TGTGCCAGCGGAGGGCGGGGTCGCACAGATACG. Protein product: CASGGRGRTDT. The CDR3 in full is CASGGRGRTDTQYF.

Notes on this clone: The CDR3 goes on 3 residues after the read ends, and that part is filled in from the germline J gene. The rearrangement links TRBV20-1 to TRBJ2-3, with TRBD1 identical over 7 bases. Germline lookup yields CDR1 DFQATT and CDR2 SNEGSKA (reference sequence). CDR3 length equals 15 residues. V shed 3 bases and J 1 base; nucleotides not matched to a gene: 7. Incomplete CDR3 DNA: TGCAGTGCTAGCGACAGGGTAAGGGGCACAGATACG. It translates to CSASDRVRGTDT. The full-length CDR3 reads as CSASDRVRGTDTQYF.

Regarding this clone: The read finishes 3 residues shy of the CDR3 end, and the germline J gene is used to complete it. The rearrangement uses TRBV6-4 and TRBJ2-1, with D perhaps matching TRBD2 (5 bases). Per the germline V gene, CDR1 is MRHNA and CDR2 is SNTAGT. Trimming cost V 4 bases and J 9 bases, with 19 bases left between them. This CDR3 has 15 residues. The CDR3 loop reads CASSVDYVYGVEQFF. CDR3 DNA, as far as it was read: TGTGCCAGCAGTGTAGACTACGTCTACGGTGTTGAG.

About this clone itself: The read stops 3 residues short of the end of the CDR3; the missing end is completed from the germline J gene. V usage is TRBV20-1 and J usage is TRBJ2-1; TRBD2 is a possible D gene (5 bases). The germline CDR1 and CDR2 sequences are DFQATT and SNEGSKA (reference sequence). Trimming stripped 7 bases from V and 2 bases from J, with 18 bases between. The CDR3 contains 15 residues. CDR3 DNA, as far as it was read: TGCAGTGACTCAGAGCTAGCCGGTACCTACAATGAG. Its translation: CSDSELAGTYNE. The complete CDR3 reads CSDSELAGTYNEQFF.

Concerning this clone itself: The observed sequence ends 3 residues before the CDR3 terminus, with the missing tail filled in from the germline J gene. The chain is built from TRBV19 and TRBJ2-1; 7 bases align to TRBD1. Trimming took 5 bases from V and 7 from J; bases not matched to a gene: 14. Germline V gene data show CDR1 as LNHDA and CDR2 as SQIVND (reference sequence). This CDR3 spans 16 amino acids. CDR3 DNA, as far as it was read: TGTGCCAGTAGTGGATACCGACAGGGTCGTCGGAATGAG. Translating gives CASSGYRQGRRNE. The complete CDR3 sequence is CASSGYRQGRRNEQFF.

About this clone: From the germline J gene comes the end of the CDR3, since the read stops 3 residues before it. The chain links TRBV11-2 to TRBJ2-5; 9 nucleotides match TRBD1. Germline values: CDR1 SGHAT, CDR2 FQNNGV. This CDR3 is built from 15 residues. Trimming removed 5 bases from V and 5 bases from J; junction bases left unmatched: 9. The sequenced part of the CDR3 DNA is TGTGCCAGCAGCACCTCACAGGGGGCGCGGGAGACC. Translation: CASSTSQGARET. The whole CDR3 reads CASSTSQGARETQYF.

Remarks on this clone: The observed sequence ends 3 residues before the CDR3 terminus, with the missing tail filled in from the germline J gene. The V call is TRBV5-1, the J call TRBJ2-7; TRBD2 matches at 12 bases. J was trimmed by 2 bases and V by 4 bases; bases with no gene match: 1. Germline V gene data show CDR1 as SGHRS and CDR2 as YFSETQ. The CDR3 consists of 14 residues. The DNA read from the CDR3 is TGCGCCAGCAGCGGACTAGCGGGAACCTACGAG. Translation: CASSGLAGTYE. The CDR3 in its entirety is CASSGLAGTYEQYF.

The sequenced part of the CDR3 DNA is TGTGCCAGTTTTTCCGGCGGGAGAGTTGACAATGAG. Protein: CASFSGGRVDNE. In full, the CDR3 is CASFSGGRVDNEQFF. The chain links TRBV28 to TRBJ2-1; 7 nucleotides match TRBD2. The read falls 3 residues short of the CDR3 end, and the missing part is taken from the germline J gene. This CDR3 spans 15 amino acids. The J segment lost 5 bases and the V segment lost 9 bases, leaving 13 bases of the junction unmatched. CDR1 is MDHEN and CDR2 is SYDVKM in the germline V gene. The full variable domain, in which reference TRBV28 and TRBJ2-1 provide the parts outside the CDR3, is DVKVTQSSRYLVKRTGEKVFLECVQDMDHENMFWYRQDPGLGLRLIYFSYDVKMKEKGDIPEGYSVSREKKERFSLILESASTNQTSMYLCASFSGGRVDNEQFFGPGTRLTVL.

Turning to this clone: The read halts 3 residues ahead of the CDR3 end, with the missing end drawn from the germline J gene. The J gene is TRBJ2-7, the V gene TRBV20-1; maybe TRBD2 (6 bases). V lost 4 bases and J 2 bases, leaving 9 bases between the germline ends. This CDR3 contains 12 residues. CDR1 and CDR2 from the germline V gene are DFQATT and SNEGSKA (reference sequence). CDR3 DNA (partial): TGCAGTGCTACGGAGGGCCCCTACGAG. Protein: CSATEGPYE. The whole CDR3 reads CSATEGPYEQYF.

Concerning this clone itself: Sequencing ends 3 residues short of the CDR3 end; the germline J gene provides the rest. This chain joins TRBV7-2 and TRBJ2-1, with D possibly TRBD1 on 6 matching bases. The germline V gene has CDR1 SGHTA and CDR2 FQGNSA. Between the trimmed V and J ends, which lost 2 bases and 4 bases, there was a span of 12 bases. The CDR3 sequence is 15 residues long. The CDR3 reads CASSLRDTPYNEQFF. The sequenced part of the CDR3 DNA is TGTGCCAGCAGCTTAAGGGACACACCTTACAATGAG.

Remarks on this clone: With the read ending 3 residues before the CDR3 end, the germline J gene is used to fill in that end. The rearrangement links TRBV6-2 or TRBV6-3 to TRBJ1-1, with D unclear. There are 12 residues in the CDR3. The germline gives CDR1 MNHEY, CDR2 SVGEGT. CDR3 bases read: TGTGCCAGCAGTTACTCGAGTAGGGTC. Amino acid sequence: CASSYSSRV. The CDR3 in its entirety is CASSYSSRVAFF.

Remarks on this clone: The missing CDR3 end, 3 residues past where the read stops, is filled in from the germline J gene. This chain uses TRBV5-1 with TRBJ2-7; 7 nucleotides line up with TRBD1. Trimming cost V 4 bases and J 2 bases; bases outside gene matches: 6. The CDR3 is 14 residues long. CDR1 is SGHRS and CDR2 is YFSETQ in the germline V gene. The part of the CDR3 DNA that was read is TGCGCCAGCAGCCCTACGACAGGGACCTACGAG. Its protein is CASSPTTGTYE. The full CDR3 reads CASSPTTGTYEQYF.